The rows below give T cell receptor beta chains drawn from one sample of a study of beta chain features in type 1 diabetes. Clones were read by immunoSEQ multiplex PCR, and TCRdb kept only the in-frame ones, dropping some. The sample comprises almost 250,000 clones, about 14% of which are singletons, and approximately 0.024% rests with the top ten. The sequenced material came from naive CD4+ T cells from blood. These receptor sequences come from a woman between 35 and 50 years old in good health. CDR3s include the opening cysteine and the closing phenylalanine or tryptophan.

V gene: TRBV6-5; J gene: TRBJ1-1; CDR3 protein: CASRDPRQGASAFF
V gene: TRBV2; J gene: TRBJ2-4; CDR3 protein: CASSRDRPVAKNIQYF
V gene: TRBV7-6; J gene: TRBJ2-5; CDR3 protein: CASSLSASGTQYF
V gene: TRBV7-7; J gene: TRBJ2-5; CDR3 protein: CASRLQETQYF
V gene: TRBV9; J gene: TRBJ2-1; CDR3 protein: CASSVLGDSYNEQFF
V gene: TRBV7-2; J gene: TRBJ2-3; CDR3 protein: CASSPRADTQYF
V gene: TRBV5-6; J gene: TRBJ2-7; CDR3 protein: CASSPRPRVSYEQYF
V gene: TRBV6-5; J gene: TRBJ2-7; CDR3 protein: CASSYSGAYLYEQYF
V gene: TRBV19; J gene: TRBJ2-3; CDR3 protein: CASSILDTQYF
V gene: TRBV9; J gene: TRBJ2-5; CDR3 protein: CASSPSGTRGETQYF
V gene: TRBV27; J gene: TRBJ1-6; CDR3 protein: CASSFSGSPLHF
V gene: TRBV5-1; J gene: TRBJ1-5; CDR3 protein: CASSLTGNNQPQHF
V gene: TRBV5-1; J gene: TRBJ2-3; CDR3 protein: CASSFYGDTDTQYF
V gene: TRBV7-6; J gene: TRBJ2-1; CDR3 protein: CASSLAGSDEQFF
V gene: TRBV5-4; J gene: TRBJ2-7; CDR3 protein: CASSLDRGSYEQYF
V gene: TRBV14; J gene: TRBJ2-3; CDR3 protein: CASSPPWVWGGTDTQYF
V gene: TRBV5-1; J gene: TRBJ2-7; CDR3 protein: CASSITGQGVSYEQYF
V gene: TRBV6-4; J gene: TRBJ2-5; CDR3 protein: CASSPDRGPERTETQYF
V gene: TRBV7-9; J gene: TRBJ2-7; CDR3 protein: CASSTRQGGSGEQYF
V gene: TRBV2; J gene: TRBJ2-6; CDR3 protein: CASRRRFTGTGVITPGANVLTF
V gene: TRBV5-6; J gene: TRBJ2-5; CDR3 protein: CASSLDKGAKGWETQYF
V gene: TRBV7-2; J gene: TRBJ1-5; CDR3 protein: CASSRGTAAYQPQHF
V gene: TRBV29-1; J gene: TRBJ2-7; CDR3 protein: CSARASGVFYEQYF
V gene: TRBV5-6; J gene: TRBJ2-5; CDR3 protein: CASSPVGGEYQETQYF
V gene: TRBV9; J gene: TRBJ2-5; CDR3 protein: CASSVMAGGETQYF
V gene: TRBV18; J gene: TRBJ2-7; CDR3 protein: CASSPLPPSVYGDEQYF